Presented here are 9 T cell receptor beta chains from one specimen sequenced in a study of T-cell memory formation after mild COVID-19. MiXCR, run by TCRdb on the 5' RACE reads, gives a single entry per CDR3 protein. The data contain around 420,000 distinct CDR3 sequences, 20% to 25% of them seen just once; the ten biggest clones take up around 8.1%. The sequencing input was PBMCs or a T cell subset sorted from them (not recorded which). The receptors derive from an adult woman who had mild COVID-19 (a few samples of this study predate the infection). Cell type and time point are not known.

This rearrangement joins TRBV14 to TRBJ2-7, with D perhaps given as TRBD1 or TRBD2 (5 bases each). The V end was cut by 4 bases, the J end by 3 bases, with 28 bases between. The CDR3 sequence is 19 residues long. The germline gives CDR1 SGHDN, CDR2 FVKESK. The CDR3 DNA is TGTGCCAGCAGCCTAACTAGGGGTTTGACCTCTCGTCATCTCTACGAGCAGTACTTC. It translates to CASSLTRGLTSRHLYEQYF.

This clonotype was picked up a small number of times. The chain links TRBV29-1 to TRBJ2-3; 7 nucleotides line up with TRBD2. The CDR3 has 15 amino acids. The V and J ends lost 6 bases and 3 bases, in that order; junction bases with no gene match: 12. CDR1 is SQVTM, CDR2 ANQGSEA, per germline. CDR3 coding DNA: TGCAGCGTCTCCCCGAAGAGGGAGGGAACAGATACGCAGTATTTT. Amino acid sequence: CSVSPKREGTDTQYF.

This rearrangement joins TRBV24-1 to TRBJ1-5; TRBD1 matches 7 bases. CDR1 and CDR2 from the germline V gene are KGHDR and SFDVKD. Germline trimming cut 5 bases from V and 3 bases from J; bases unmatched to any gene: 3. This CDR3 is built from 14 residues. CDR3 coding DNA: TGTGCCACCAGTGTAGGGGGCCTCAATCAGCCCCAGCATTTT. Protein: CATSVGGLNQPQHF.

The V and J genes are TRBV9 and TRBJ2-1, with 7 positions matching TRBD2. CDR1 and CDR2 from the germline V gene are SGDLS and YYNGEE. The CDR3 consists of 15 residues. With 3 bases clipped from V and 4 bases from J, the junction kept 7 bases outside the gene matches. The CDR3 DNA follows: TGTGCCAGCAGCGCCCGACGGGGGGAATACAATGAGCAGTTCTTC. It encodes CASSARRGEYNEQFF.

The chain carries TRBV7-9 and TRBJ2-3, with D perhaps given as TRBD1 or TRBD2 (5 bases each). Germline V gives CDR1 SEHNR, CDR2 FQNEAQ (reference sequence). V lost 3 bases and J 6 bases, leaving 10 bases between the germline ends. CDR3 length: 13 amino acids. This CDR3 reads CASSFFGADTQYF. For the CDR3, the DNA is TGTGCCAGCAGCTTCTTCGGGGCGGATACGCAGTATTTT.

This chain links TRBV24-1 with TRBJ2-3, with 13 bases identical to TRBD2. The J segment lost 3 bases and the V segment lost 3 bases, leaving 5 bases of the junction unmatched. Germline CDR1 is KGHDR and CDR2 is SFDVKD. The CDR3 sequence is 17 residues long. CDR3 amino acids: CATSDRGTSGETDTQYF. The CDR3 bases are TGTGCCACCAGTGATCGAGGGACTAGCGGGGAAACAGATACGCAGTATTTT.

The chain has TRBV29-1 and TRBJ2-1; 12 bases fit TRBD1. The CDR3 is made up of 13 amino acids. V was pared by 8 bases and J by 12 bases, with 11 bases of the junction left unmatched. Germline V gene lookup returns CDR1 SQVTM and CDR2 ANQGSEA. The CDR3 spells CSIWDRGRGRQFF. DNA of the CDR3: TGCAGCATATGGGACAGGGGGCGAGGACGGCAGTTCTTC.

This rearrangement joins TRBV12-3 or TRBV12-4 to TRBJ2-2; unclear D gene. Trimming pared 3 bases from V and 5 bases from J, leaving 16 bases between. The CDR3 is made up of 16 amino acids. The CDR3 loop reads CASSFEWPRRTGELFF. CDR3 coding DNA: TGTGCCAGCAGTTTTGAATGGCCTAGGCGAACCGGGGAGCTGTTTTTT.

This clonotype was seen only a few times. The chain carries TRBV7-9 and TRBJ1-2, with D possibly being TRBD1 (6 bases). The germline V and J ends were trimmed by 1 base and 5 bases, with 8 bases remaining between them. Germline V gene sequence: CDR1 SEHNR, CDR2 FQNEAQ (reference sequence). The CDR3 is 13 residues long. CDR3 bases: TGTGCCAGCAGCTTAGTCCAGGGGTATGGCTACACCTTC. This sequence encodes CASSLVQGYGYTF.